The table lists the clone carrying this TCR beta chain with a few counts. The target antigen is unknown. Researchers took RNA transcripts and amplified the TCR beta CDR3 regions from them. Primed by the HTBI set, a first-round RT-PCR was run on the TCR CDR3. Each CDR3 protein is one row after TCRdb ran MiXCR on the multiplex PCR reads. The repertoire holds 800,000 or so distinct CDR3 sequences, with 38% as singletons. This record comes from a study of T cells in Graves' hyperthyroidism and ophthalmopathy. Per germline, CDR1 LGHDT and CDR2 YNNKEL (reference sequence). The CDR3 loop spans 15 amino acids. The V end was cut by 0 bases, the J end by 7 bases, with 10 bases between. Findings and limits, study-wide: Blood also carried most thyroid clonotypes expanded above 0.001.

This receptor was obtained from a man younger than 30 with Graves' hyperthyroidism. The gene calls are TRBV3-1 and TRBJ1-6, with a weak D call TRBD1 (5 bases). Sequences were obtained from blood. CDR3 in DNA: TGTGCCAGCAGCCAAGAGGCATCAGGGAATTCACCCCTCCACTTT. It translates to CASSQEASGNSPLHF.